A selection of T cell receptor beta chains follows, all from one sample in a study of CD8+ T cells in alopecia areata. Profiled with immunoSEQ multiplex PCR; TCRdb holds only in-frame clones, not every one. The table has roughly 98,000 clones, roughly three fifths seen once. Specimen: CD8+ T cells sorted from blood, collected at week 4, from a patient treated with tofacitinib. The receptor set was obtained from a human donor with alopecia areata. Each CDR3 is given with its conserved first and last residue. The D gene is left open where the match is weak. The size entry is marked missing in some rows and otherwise reads once, few, many or a size class.

>TRBJ1-1|-|TRBV25-1|-
CASSLGGGNTEAFF
TGTGCCAGCAGCCTTGGGGGGGGGAACACTGAAGCTTTCTTT
>TRBJ2-7|-|TRBV29-1|-
CSVGRWESSYEQYF
TGCAGCGTTGGTCGGTGGGAGAGCTCCTACGAGCAGTACTTC
>TRBJ1-1|-|TRBV4-3|few
CASSQDLGLGTEAFF
TGCGCCAGCAGCCAAGATCTGGGGCTAGGCACTGAAGCTTTCTTT
>TRBJ1-2|TRBD1|TRBV30|-
CAWRAGGDYGYTF
TGTGCCTGGAGGGCAGGGGGGGACTATGGCTACACCTTC
>TRBJ1-1|TRBD1|TRBV19|-
CASSVPENKTGGQVTEAFF
TGTGCCAGTAGCGTCCCGGAAAATAAGACAGGGGGCCAAGTCACTGAAGCTTTCTTT
>TRBJ1-1|TRBD1|TRBV13|once
CASSFRGTEAFF
TGTGCCAGCTCTTTCAGGGGGACTGAAGCTTTCTTT
>TRBJ1-2|-|TRBV5-6|-
CASSWGPERGGYTF
TGTGCCAGCAGCTGGGGACCGGAGAGGGGCGGCTACACCTTC
>TRBJ2-3|TRBD2|TRBV2|-
CASGFSAGGTSTDTQYF
TGTGCCAGCGGTTTTTCGGCGGGAGGGACTAGCACAGATACGCAGTATTTT
>TRBJ2-5|TRBD1|TRBV4-1|-
CASSPRTGMVETQYF
TGCGCCAGCAGCCCTCGGACAGGGATGGTAGAGACCCAGTACTTC
>TRBJ1-5|-|TRBV4-1|few
CASSQVSGGDQPQHF
TGCGCCAGCAGCCAAGTTTCGGGAGGGGATCAGCCCCAGCATTTT
>TRBJ2-1|TRBD2|TRBV29-1|-
CSVPGTSGGLDNEQFF
TGCAGCGTCCCAGGGACTAGCGGGGGGCTGGACAATGAGCAGTTCTTC
>TRBJ2-1|TRBD2|TRBV29-1|-
CSVALTSGDNEQFF
TGCAGCGTCGCCCTGACTAGCGGAGACAATGAGCAGTTCTTC
>TRBJ2-7|-|TRBV7-6|-
CASSPVGDGYEQYF
TGTGCCAGCAGCCCAGTGGGGGACGGCTACGAGCAGTACTTC
>TRBJ1-1|-|TRBV5-1|few
CASSFGNTEAFF
TGCGCCAGCAGCTTCGGGAACACTGAAGCTTTCTTT
>TRBJ2-6|TRBD1|TRBV27|-
CASSPDRGFTLGANVLTF
TGTGCCAGCAGTCCGGACAGGGGATTTACTCTGGGGGCCAACGTCCTGACTTTC
>TRBJ2-1|-|TRBV2|-
CASSEAGSSEQFF
TGTGCCAGCAGTGAAGCGGGCAGTTCTGAGCAGTTCTTC
>TRBJ2-7|-|TRBV10-3|few
CAISDYDSQQYF
TGTGCCATCAGTGACTACGACTCACAGCAGTACTTC
>TRBJ1-1|TRBD1|TRBV11-3|-
CASSSGQGEAFF
TGTGCCAGCAGCTCGGGACAGGGGGAAGCTTTCTTT
>TRBJ2-1|-|TRBV30|-
CAWSLGAGHNEQFF
TGTGCCTGGAGTCTAGGAGCGGGCCACAATGAGCAGTTCTTC
>TRBJ2-1|TRBD2|TRBV11-2|few
CASSQDSGGAYNEQFF
TGTGCCAGCAGCCAAGATAGCGGGGGGGCCTACAATGAGCAGTTCTTC